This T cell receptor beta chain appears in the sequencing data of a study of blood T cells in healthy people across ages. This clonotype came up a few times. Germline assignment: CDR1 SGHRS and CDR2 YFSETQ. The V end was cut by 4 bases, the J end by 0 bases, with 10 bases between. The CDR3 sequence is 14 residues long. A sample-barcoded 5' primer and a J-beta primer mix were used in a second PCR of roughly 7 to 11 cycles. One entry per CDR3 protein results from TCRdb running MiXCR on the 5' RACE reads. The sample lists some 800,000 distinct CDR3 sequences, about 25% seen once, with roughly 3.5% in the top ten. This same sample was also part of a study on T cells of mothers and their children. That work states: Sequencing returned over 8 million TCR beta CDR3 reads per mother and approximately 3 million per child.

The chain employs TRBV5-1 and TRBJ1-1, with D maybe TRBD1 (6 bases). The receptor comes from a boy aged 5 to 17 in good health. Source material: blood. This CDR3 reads CASSQGTVNTEAFF. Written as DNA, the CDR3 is TGCGCCAGCAGCCAGGGGACGGTGAACACTGAAGCTTTCTTT.